This T cell receptor beta chain was captured by sequencing in a study of blood T cell repertoires in COVID-19 (dated by TCRdb to the early 2020s). Some background on the complete study: Samples from collaborators originated in the United States, Italy and Spain and spanned both the acute and convalescent phases of COVID-19. The repertoires were made available in a free public database intended to serve as a resource for research on the immune response to SARS-CoV-2. Deeply sampled blood TCRbeta repertoires from subjects exposed to, actively infected with, or recovered from COVID-19 were included in the dataset. Where HLA class I and class II types were available, the types were taken from metadata supplied by the sample provider, not from assay-based typing. A de-identified subject ID, COVID-19 status, age in years and sex were almost always included in the sample metadata. The samples were drawn from the first 160 participants of the ongoing ImmuneRACE study and from over a thousand subjects provided by 6 global collaborators. The material from the prospective study consisted of cDNA or gDNA derived from T cells, B-cell-depleted T cells, or PBMCs. On the study overall, not on this receptor specifically: How much clinical and demographic metadata was included differed by source and by participant, and the metadata was provided uncurated.

The immunoSEQ Assay, a bias-controlled multiplex PCR, was used to amplify TCRbeta CDR3 regions from genomic DNA. The paper's data handling went like this. The number of nucleated cells in each sample was estimated from the amplification of reference gene primers within the assay. Sequence reads were collapsed and filtered to measure the absolute abundance of every unique TCRbeta CDR3 rearrangement. For each sample, productive Simpson clonality was calculated as the square root of Simpson's diversity index across productive rearrangements. The table comes from immuneACCESS by way of TCRdb, which keeps in-frame sequences with V and J called. Part of the clones is missing from these tables; in studies checked, under half for an unresolved V gene and the rest for unknown reasons. That table furnishes V, J and clone size, whereas the DNA furnished D and trimming. The sample table contains about 220,000 clones; only one count was recorded for 84% of them. The ten most abundant clones make up 15% to 20% of the sample.

Whole blood was collected in K2EDTA tubes by collaborating institutions according to the institutions' own protocols. For TCRbeta analysis, collaborators shipped samples as frozen whole blood, isolated PBMCs, or DNA extracted from either of those sample types. As concerns this clone: Its antigen has not been determined. Per-base quality was not reported, and no clone a single base away is much larger than it.

Per the germline V gene, SGHAT is the CDR1 and FQNNGV is the CDR2. Its CDR3 holds 14 amino acids, cysteine through phenylalanine. Only the CDR3 part of the read is kept: 42 bases, read in frame from the first base. Trimming costs V 0 bases and J 2 bases, and their ends lie 7 bases apart. The sequence links TRBV11-2 to TRBJ1-2; confidence is insufficient to name the D gene. The TCR originated in a man aged 30 to 39 with active or convalescent COVID-19. Sequencing was carried out using peripheral blood. The CDR3 has the sequence CASSLDLSNYGYTF. Read as DNA, the sequence is TGTGCCAGCAGCTTAGATCTATCCAACTATGGCTACACCTTC.